The 28 T cell receptor beta chains reported below all come from one sample, sequenced in a study of tumor-infiltrating lymphocytes in primary liver carcinoma. Both blood RNA, taken from unsorted whole blood, and germline DNA were extracted. cDNA specific to TCR beta was made from around 470 ng of total RNA, with a constant-region primer employed for priming. Modified slightly, ARM-PCR produced TCR beta libraries over three nested multiplex PCR rounds. It was with TRBV1-TRBV30 forward primers and a C-beta reverse primer that the first two PCR rounds were run, at roughly 10 cycles each. Via MiXCR, TCRdb re-called the multiplex PCR reads, giving one row per CDR3 protein. The data contain 180,000 or so distinct CDR3 sequences, about 60% of them singletons. What was sequenced was peripheral blood. These receptors came from a man aged 35-49 years with primary liver carcinoma and hepatitis B virus infection.

Many counts were recorded for this clonotype. This chain connects TRBV14 to TRBJ2-1; 7 bases agree with TRBD2. Germline CDR1 and CDR2: SGHDN and FVKESK. J was trimmed by 2 bases and V by 1 base; bases with no gene match: 2. The CDR3 loop spans 15 amino acids. The CDR3 sequence: CASSQVSGAYNEQFF. The CDR3 DNA reads TGTGCCAGCAGCCAAGTCAGCGGGGCCTACAATGAGCAGTTCTTC.

The chain recombines TRBV6-5 with TRBJ2-7; 7 bases line up with TRBD2. The trim removed 4 bases at V and 5 bases at J, leaving 8 bases unmatched. Germline V gene lookup returns CDR1 MNHEY and CDR2 SVGAGI. The length of the CDR3 is 14 residues. The CDR3 reads CASSSAVGGNEQYF. The DNA for the CDR3 is TGTGCCAGCAGTTCGGCCGTGGGAGGGAACGAGCAGTACTTC.

This chain links TRBV10-2 with TRBJ2-5; D remains ambiguous. The CDR3 is made up of 13 amino acids. CDR1 is WSHSY and CDR2 is SAAADI in the germline V gene. V lost 2 bases and J lost 5, with 9 bases in between. The CDR3 here is CASSERNAETQYF. The CDR3 DNA is TGCGCCAGCAGTGAGCGGAACGCGGAGACCCAGTACTTC.

This clonotype was picked up one time. The CDR3 carries no conserved terminal phenylalanine or tryptophan, so it likely arises from a read error. The chain carries TRBV12-3 or TRBV12-4 and TRBJ2-7; 7 bases agree with TRBD1. The V and J ends lost 6 bases and 5 bases, in that order; junction bases with no gene match: 7. This CDR3 comprises 13 residues. The CDR3 sequence is CASSTGDTDEQYL. The CDR3 DNA reads TGTGCCAGCAGCACAGGGGATACGGACGAGCAGTACCTC.

In regard to this clonotype: Its ends do not fully match the called genes, so a read error is possible. V and J are TRBV11-2 and TRBJ2-5; D not resolved. Germline V gene lookup returns CDR1 SGHAT and CDR2 FQNNGV. This CDR3 comprises 12 residues. DNA for the CDR3: TGTGTCAGCAGTTTAGGGCAAGAGACCCAGTACTTC. It specifies CVSSLGQETQYF.

The chain couples TRBV28 to TRBJ1-2, with D unclear. The CDR3 runs to 15 residues. CDR1 and CDR2 (germline): MDHEN, SYDVKM. Trimming left V 1 base short and J 2 bases short, with 11 bases between. The CDR3 protein is CASSLFGTANYGYTF. The CDR3 DNA reads TGTGCCAGCAGTTTATTTGGCACGGCAAACTATGGCTACACCTTC.

This clonotype was detected only a few times. The CDR3 nucleotides are TGCAGCGTTGAAGATCTGGGCAGTACTGGAAACACCATATATTTT. Amino acid sequence: CSVEDLGSTGNTIYF. The chain uses TRBV29-1 and TRBJ1-3, with D unresolved. The CDR3 runs to 15 residues. V dropped 0 bases and J dropped 2 bases, with 11 bases sitting between them. Germline CDR1 and CDR2: SQVTM and ANQGSEA.

This clonotype was observed at least ten times. This rearrangement joins TRBV6-1 to TRBJ2-1, with 9 bases lining up with TRBD2. There are 15 residues in the CDR3. The ends lost 7 bases at V and 7 bases at J; junction bases unmatched: 11. Per the germline V gene, CDR1 is MNHNS and CDR2 is SASEGT. The CDR3 coding sequence is TGTGCCAGCAAACTAGGGAGTAGCGGGAGTAATGAGCAGTTCTTC. It specifies CASKLGSSGSNEQFF.

The chain recombines TRBV30 with TRBJ1-5; D remains ambiguous. V shed 0 bases and J shed 7 bases, with 10 bases lying between them. The V gene's germline CDR1 is GTSNPN and CDR2 SVGIG (reference sequence). The CDR3 contains 13 residues. Here the CDR3 reads CAWSVQNGQPQHF. The CDR3 DNA is TGTGCCTGGAGTGTACAAAATGGACAGCCCCAGCATTTT.

The CDR3 spells CASSSAIAGARNEQFF. The CDR3 bases are TGTGCCAGCAGCTCAGCCATAGCGGGAGCTAGGAATGAGCAGTTCTTC. The chain combines TRBV5-5 with TRBJ2-1, with 9 positions matching TRBD2. This CDR3 comprises 16 residues. Germline CDR1 and CDR2: SGHKS and YYEKEE (reference sequence). V trimming: 3 bases; J trimming: 7 bases; junction bases outside the gene matches: 11.

This clonotype was recorded only once. This may be a read error: a much more frequent sequence differs by one nucleotide. V and J are TRBV14 and TRBJ2-1, with 7 positions matching TRBD2. The V and J ends lost 3 bases and 2 bases, in that order; junction bases with no gene match: 4. CDR1 is SGHDN, CDR2 FVKESK, per germline. This CDR3 has 15 residues. CDR3 residues: CASSHVSGAYNEQFF. As DNA, the CDR3 is TGTGCCAGCAGCCACGTCAGCGGGGCCTACAATGAGCAGTTCTTC.

In regard to this clonotype: This may come from a read error, since a much larger clone is one base off. This is likely a read error, given that the CDR3 carries no conserved phenylalanine or tryptophan at its end. The chain employs TRBV6-5 and TRBJ2-7; 12 bases align to TRBD2. V was pared by 0 bases and J by 7 bases, with 13 bases of the junction left unmatched. The length of the CDR3 is 18 residues. Germline loops: CDR1 MNHEY, CDR2 SVGAGI. The CDR3 reads CASSYSRLAGGPSSEQYI. The CDR3, as DNA: TGTGCCAGCAGTTACTCGAGGCTAGCGGGAGGGCCATCGAGTGAGCAGTACATC.

This clonotype was seen only a few times. CDR3 coding DNA: TGTGCCAGCAGCCGACGGGCCACCTACGAGCAGTACTTC. This sequence encodes CASSRRATYEQYF. This chain uses TRBV14 with TRBJ2-7; D is undetermined. The CDR3 runs to 13 residues. Germline V lookup: CDR1 SGHDN, CDR2 FVKESK. V lost 4 bases and J 2 bases, leaving 9 bases between the germline ends.

To note about this clonotype: A much larger clonotype is one base distant, so this may be a read error. The genes are TRBV11-2 and TRBJ2-2; no clear D gene. This CDR3 contains 14 residues. Germline V gives CDR1 SGHAT, CDR2 FQNNGV. Here the CDR3 DNA reads TGTGCCAGCATCTTAGCTCTCGCCACCGGGGAGCTGTTTTTT. This encodes CASILALATGELFF.

Of note for this clonotype: The final CDR3 position lacks the conserved phenylalanine or tryptophan, pointing to a likely read error. The chain recombines TRBV28 with TRBJ2-7, with D possibly being TRBD1 or TRBD2 (5 bases each). The CDR3 consists of 11 residues. Germline CDR1 is MDHEN and CDR2 is SYDVKM. V lost 5 bases to trimming and J lost 9 bases, with 11 bases between them. Here the CDR3 DNA reads TGTGCCAGCAGTACCTGGGACGGGCAGTACCTC. Its translation is CASSTWDGQYL.

This chain links TRBV10-1 with TRBJ2-3; D gene unclear. The V gene's germline CDR1 is WNHNN and CDR2 SYGVQD (reference sequence). This CDR3 has 12 residues. V shed 3 bases and J shed 4 bases, with 5 bases lying between them. The CDR3 sequence: CASSDPSDTQYF. Written as DNA, the CDR3 is TGCGCCAGCAGTGACCCATCAGATACGCAGTATTTT.

About this clonotype itself: One end of the junction varies from germline; a read error may be responsible. The V gene is TRBV5-6, the J gene TRBJ2-2; TRBD1 or TRBD2 may be the D gene (5 bases each). Per the germline V gene, CDR1 is SGHDT and CDR2 is YYEEEE. There are 16 residues in the CDR3. The CDR3 reads CASSPQRAEDTVELFF. The CDR3 coding sequence is TGTGCCAGCAGCCCCCAGAGGGCTGAGGACACCGTGGAGCTGTTTTTT. The entire variable domain, with the rest obtained from reference TRBV5-6 and TRBJ2-2, is as follows: DAGVTQSPTHLIKTRGQQVTLRCSPKSGHDTVSWYQQALGQGPQFIFQYYEEEERQRGNFPDRFSGHQFPNYSSELNVNALLLGDSALYLCASSPQRAEDTVELFFGEGSRLTVL.

In regard to this clonotype: A read error may be the cause here, since a much bigger clone is one base away. This rearrangement joins TRBV29-1 to TRBJ2-7, with 8 bases fitting TRBD2. The CDR3 runs 13 residues. The germline V gene encodes CDR1 SQVTM and CDR2 ANQGSEA. The CDR3 region has the DNA TGCAGCATTGAGTCGGGACTAGGATACGAGCAGTACTTC. It yields the protein CSIESGLGYEQYF.

This clonotype was counted ten times or more. The V gene is TRBV11-2, the J gene TRBJ2-7; unclear D gene. The V gene lost 2 bases and the J gene lost 2 bases, with 7 bases spanning the gap. CDR3 size: 13 residues. Germline CDR1 reads SGHAT; CDR2 reads FQNNGV. CDR3 DNA sequence: TGTGCCAGCAGCTTAAGCCCCACCTACGAGCAGTACTTC. Translating it yields CASSLSPTYEQYF.

As regards this clonotype: A read error may account for a junction end that differs from germline. The chain joins TRBV29-1 to TRBJ2-6; D remains unclear. CDR1 and CDR2 from the germline V gene are SQVTM and ANQGSEA. CDR3 length: 15 amino acids. CDR3 sequence (DNA): TGCAGCGTTGAACAGGACGGCTCTGTGGCCAACGTCCTGACTTTC. This sequence encodes CSVEQDGSVANVLTF. The full variable domain, with the rest looked up from reference TRBV29-1 and TRBJ2-6, is SAVISQKPSRDICQRGTSLTIQCQVDSQVTMMFWYRQQPGQSLTLIATANQGSEATYESGFVIDKFPISRPNLTFSTLTVSNMSPEDSSIYLCSVEQDGSVANVLTFGAGSRLTVL.

With respect to this clonotype: A read error may produce the germline difference seen at one junction end. This chain connects TRBV5-4 to TRBJ1-1, with a tentative D call TRBD1 (5 bases). Per the germline V gene, CDR1 is SGHNT and CDR2 is YYREEE (reference sequence). The CDR3 is made up of 12 amino acids. CDR3 nucleotides: TGTGCCAGCGGCTTGAGGGGCGCTGAAGCTTTCTTT. It codes for CASGLRGAEAFF.

Remarks on this clonotype: The junction departs from germline at one end; a sequencing error may be responsible. The CDR3 region has the DNA TGTACCAGCAGCCACCAGGTACTGGAGACCCAGTACTTC. Protein product: CTSSHQVLETQYF. The J gene is TRBJ2-5, the V gene TRBV14; D call uncertain. The CDR3 covers 13 residues. Germline CDR1 and CDR2: SGHDN and FVKESK.

This clonotype is deemed medium-sized (0.01 to 0.1%). The J gene is TRBJ1-2, the V gene TRBV11-2; D is ambiguous. V dropped 0 bases and J dropped 2 bases, with 4 bases sitting between them. This CDR3 is built from 13 residues. CDR1 is SGHAT and CDR2 is FQNNGV in the germline V gene. This CDR3 reads CASSLEGNYGYTF. CDR3 DNA: TGTGCCAGCAGCTTAGAGGGGAACTATGGCTACACCTTC.

V and J are TRBV30 and TRBJ2-5; tentatively, D is TRBD1 (5 bases). The V gene's germline CDR1 is GTSNPN and CDR2 SVGIG (reference sequence). The V end was cut by 2 bases, the J end by 5 bases, with 9 bases between. This CDR3 has 12 residues. The chain's CDR3 is CAWSRGLETQYF. The CDR3 DNA reads TGTGCCTGGAGTAGGGGTCTGGAGACCCAGTACTTC.

This clonotype has ten or more counts. The J gene is TRBJ2-1, the V gene TRBV11-1; 10 bases map to TRBD1. Trimming took 4 bases from V and 7 from J; bases not matched to a gene: 7. The CDR3 extends over 15 amino acids. The germline V gene has CDR1 SGHAT and CDR2 FQDESV (reference sequence). CDR3 loop: CASSSRDRGYNEQFF. The CDR3 DNA is TGTGCCAGCAGCTCCCGGGACAGGGGTTATAATGAGCAGTTCTTC.

As regards this clonotype: Given a much more abundant clone one base away, this may be a read error. V and J are TRBV11-2 and TRBJ2-3, with TRBD2 matching over 11 bases. The length of the CDR3 is 15 residues. Trimming at V came to 4 bases and at J to 5 bases, leaving 5 bases not matched to a gene. Germline V lookup: CDR1 SGHAT, CDR2 FQNNGV. The CDR3 loop is CASSWGLAVIDTQYF. For the CDR3, the DNA is TGTGCCAGCAGCTGGGGACTAGCGGTCATAGATACGCAGTATTTT.

This clonotype was counted between two and nine times. V and J are TRBV6-5 and TRBJ2-1; no clear D. CDR3 length equals 16 residues. The germline V gene encodes CDR1 MNHEY and CDR2 SVGAGI. With 6 bases removed from V and 0 bases from J, the gap between germline ends came to 15 bases. The CDR3 region has the DNA TGTGCCAGCAGACCGGCCCAACGCGCCTCCTACAATGAGCAGTTCTTC. Encoded protein: CASRPAQRASYNEQFF.

About this clonotype itself: Given a much more abundant clone one base away, this may be a read error. V usage is TRBV6-6 and J usage is TRBJ2-7; 14 bases line up with TRBD2. CDR3 size: 16 residues. Germline values: CDR1 MNHNY, CDR2 SVGAGI (reference sequence). CDR3 sequence: CASRGLAGVGSYEQCF. CDR3 bases: TGTGCCAGCAGGGGACTAGCGGGAGTAGGCTCCTACGAGCAGTGCTTC.